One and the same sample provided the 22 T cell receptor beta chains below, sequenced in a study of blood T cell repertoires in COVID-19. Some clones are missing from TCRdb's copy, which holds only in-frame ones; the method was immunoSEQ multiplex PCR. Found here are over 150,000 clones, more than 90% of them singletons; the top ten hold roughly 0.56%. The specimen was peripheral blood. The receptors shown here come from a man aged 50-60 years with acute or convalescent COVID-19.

In nucleotides, the CDR3 is TGTGCCAGCAGGAAGGACAGACCATTGGGGGCCAACGTCCTGACTTTC. Its translation is CASRKDRPLGANVLTF. The chain is built from TRBV28 and TRBJ2-6, with D possibly matching TRBD1 (6 bases). Germline V gene data show CDR1 as MDHEN and CDR2 as SYDVKM. CDR3 length: 16 residues. With 6 bases removed from V and 4 bases from J, the gap between germline ends came to 16 bases.

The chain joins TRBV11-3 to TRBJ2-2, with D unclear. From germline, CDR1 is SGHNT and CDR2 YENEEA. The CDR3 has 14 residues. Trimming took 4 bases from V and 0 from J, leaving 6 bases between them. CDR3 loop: CASSWRSNTGELFF. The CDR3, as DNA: TGTGCCAGCAGCTGGAGATCGAACACCGGGGAGCTGTTTTTT.

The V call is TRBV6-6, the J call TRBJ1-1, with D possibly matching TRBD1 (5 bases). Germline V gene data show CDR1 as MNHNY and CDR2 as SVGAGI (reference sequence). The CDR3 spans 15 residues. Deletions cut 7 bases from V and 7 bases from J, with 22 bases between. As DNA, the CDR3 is TGTGCCAGCACCCACGGGACTGTCCTCGGCGGTGAAGCTTTCTTT. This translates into CASTHGTVLGGEAFF.

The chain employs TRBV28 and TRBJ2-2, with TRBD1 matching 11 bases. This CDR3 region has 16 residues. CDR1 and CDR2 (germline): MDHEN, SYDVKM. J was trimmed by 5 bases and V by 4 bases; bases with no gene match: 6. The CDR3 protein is CASSSTGQGETGELFF. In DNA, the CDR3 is TGTGCCAGCAGTTCCACGGGACAGGGGGAGACCGGGGAGCTGTTTTTT.

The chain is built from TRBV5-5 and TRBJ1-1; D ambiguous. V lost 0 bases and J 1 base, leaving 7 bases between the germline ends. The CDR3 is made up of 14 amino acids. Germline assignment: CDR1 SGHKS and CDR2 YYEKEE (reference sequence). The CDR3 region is CASSLARWNTEAFF. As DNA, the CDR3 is TGTGCCAGCAGCTTGGCCCGGTGGAACACTGAAGCTTTCTTT.

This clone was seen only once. CDR3 in amino acids: CASSLGDTQGYTF. The DNA of the CDR3 is TGTGCCAGCAGTTTAGGAGACACTCAGGGCTACACCTTC. The chain carries TRBV12-3 or TRBV12-4 and TRBJ1-2; D gene ambiguous. The CDR3 spans 13 residues. V lost 1 base and J 8 bases, leaving 11 bases between the germline ends.

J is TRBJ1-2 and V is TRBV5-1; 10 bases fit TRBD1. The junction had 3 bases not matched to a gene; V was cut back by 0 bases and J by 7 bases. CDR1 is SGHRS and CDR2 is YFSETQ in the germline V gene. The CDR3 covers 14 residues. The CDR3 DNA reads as TGCGCCAGCAGCTTGGGACAGGGGGCGCGTGGCTACACCTTC. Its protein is CASSLGQGARGYTF.

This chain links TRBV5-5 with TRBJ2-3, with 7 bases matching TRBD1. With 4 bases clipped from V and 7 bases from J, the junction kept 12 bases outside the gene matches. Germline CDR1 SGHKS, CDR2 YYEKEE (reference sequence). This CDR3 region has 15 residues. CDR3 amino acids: CASSIQGLEKNTQYF. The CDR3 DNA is TGTGCCAGCAGCATACAGGGGTTGGAAAAGAATACGCAGTATTTT.

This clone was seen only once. CDR3 sequence reads: CASSLYEGRKETQYF. CDR3 coding DNA: TGTGCCAGCAGTTTATATGAGGGAAGAAAAGAGACCCAGTACTTC. The rearrangement joins TRBV28 to TRBJ2-5, with D perhaps TRBD2 (5 bases). V was cut by 1 base and J by 3 bases, with 12 bases left in between. Germline lookup yields CDR1 MDHEN and CDR2 SYDVKM. CDR3 size: 15 residues.

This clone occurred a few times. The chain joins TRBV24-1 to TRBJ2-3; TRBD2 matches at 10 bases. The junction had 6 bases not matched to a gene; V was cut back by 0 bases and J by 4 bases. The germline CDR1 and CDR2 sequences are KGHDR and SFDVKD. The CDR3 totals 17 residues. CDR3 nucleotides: TGTGCCACCAGTGATTTGGGGCTAGCGGGAGACGCAGATACGCAGTATTTT. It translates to CATSDLGLAGDADTQYF.

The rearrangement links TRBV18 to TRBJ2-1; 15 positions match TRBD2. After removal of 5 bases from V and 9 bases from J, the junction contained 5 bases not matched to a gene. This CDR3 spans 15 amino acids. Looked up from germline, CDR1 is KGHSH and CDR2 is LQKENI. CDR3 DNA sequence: TGTGCCAGCTCAGGGACTAGCGGGAGGACGGCTGAGCAGTTCTTC. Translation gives CASSGTSGRTAEQFF. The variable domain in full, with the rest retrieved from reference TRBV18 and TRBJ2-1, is NAGVMQNPRHLVRRRGQEARLRCSPMKGHSHVYWYRQLPEEGLKFMVYLQKENIIDESGMPKERFSAEFPKEGPSILRIQQVVRGDSAAYFCASSGTSGRTAEQFFGPGTRLTVL.

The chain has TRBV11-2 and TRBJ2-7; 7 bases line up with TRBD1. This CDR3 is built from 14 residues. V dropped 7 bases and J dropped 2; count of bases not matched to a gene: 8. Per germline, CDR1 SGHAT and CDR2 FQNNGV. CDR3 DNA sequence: TGTGCCAGCACCAGGACAGGATTAACCTACGAGCAGTACTTC. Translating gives CASTRTGLTYEQYF.

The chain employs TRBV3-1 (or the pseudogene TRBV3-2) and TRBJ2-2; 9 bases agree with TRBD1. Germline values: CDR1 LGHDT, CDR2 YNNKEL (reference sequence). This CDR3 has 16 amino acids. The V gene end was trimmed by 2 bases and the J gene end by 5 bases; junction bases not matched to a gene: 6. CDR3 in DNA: TGTGCCAGCAGCCAAACTGACAGGGGGTGGACCGGGGAGCTGTTTTTT. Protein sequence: CASSQTDRGWTGELFF.

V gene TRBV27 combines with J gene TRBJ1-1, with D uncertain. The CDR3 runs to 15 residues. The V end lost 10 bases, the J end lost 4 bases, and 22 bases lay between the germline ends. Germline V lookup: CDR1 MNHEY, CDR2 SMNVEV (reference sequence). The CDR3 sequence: CATNPAGLRGTEAFF. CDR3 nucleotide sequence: TGTGCCACCAATCCGGCGGGCCTCCGAGGCACTGAAGCTTTCTTT.

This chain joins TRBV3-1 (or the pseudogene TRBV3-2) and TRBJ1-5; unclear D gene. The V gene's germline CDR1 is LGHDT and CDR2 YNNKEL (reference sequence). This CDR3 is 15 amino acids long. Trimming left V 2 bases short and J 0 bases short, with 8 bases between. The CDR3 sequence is CASSQYSDSNQPQHF. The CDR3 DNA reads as TGTGCCAGCAGCCAATATTCAGATAGCAATCAGCCCCAGCATTTT.

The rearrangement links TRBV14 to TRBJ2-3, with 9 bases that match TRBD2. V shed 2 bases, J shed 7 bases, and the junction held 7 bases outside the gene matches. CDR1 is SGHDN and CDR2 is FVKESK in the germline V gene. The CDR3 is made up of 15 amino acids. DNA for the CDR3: TGTGCCAGCAGCCAACTATCCCCTAGCGGGAATACGCAGTATTTT. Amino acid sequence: CASSQLSPSGNTQYF.

The CDR3 loop reads CASSLNSYEQYF. The CDR3, as DNA: TGTGCCAGCAGCCTAAACTCCTACGAGCAGTACTTC. The V and J genes are TRBV5-4 and TRBJ2-7; D remains ambiguous. V shed 4 bases and J shed 0 bases, with 5 bases lying between them. CDR1 is SGHNT, CDR2 YYREEE, per germline (reference sequence). This CDR3 has 12 residues.

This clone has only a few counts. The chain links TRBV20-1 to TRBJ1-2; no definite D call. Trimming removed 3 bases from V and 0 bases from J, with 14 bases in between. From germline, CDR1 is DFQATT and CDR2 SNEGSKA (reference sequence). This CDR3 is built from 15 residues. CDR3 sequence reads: CSASRQRDTNYGYTF. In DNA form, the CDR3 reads TGCAGTGCTAGTAGGCAGCGAGATACTAACTATGGCTACACCTTC.

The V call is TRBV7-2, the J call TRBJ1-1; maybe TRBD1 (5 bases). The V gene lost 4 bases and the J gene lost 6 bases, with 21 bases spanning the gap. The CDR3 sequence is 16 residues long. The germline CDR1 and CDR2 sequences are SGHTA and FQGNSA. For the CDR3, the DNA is TGTGCCAGCAGCTCGAAAGTAGGACAAACTCTCCCTGAAGCTTTCTTT. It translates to CASSSKVGQTLPEAFF.

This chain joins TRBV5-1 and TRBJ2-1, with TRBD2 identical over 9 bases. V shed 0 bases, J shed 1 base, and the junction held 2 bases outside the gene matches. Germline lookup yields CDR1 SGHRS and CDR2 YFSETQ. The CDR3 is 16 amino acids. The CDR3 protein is CASSLATSGSYNEQFF. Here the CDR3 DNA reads TGCGCCAGCAGCTTGGCGACTAGCGGTTCCTACAATGAGCAGTTCTTC.

This chain's CDR3 is CASSEGWESQETQYF. For the CDR3, the DNA is TGTGCCAGCAGTGAAGGTTGGGAGTCCCAAGAGACCCAGTACTTC. The rearrangement joins TRBV6-1 to TRBJ2-5, with D possibly being TRBD2 (5 bases). This CDR3 contains 15 residues. Per germline, CDR1 MNHNS and CDR2 SASEGT. V dropped 1 base and J dropped 1 base, with 10 bases sitting between them.

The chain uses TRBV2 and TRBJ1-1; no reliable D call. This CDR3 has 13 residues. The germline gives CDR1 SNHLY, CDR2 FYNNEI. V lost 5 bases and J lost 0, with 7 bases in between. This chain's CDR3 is CASSREMNTEAFF. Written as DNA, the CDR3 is TGTGCCAGCAGTCGGGAGATGAACACTGAAGCTTTCTTT. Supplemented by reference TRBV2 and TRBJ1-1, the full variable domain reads EPEVTQTPSHQVTQMGQEVILRCVPISNHLYFYWYRQILGQKVEFLVSFYNNEISEKSEIFDDQFSVERPDGSNFTLKIRSTKLEDSAMYFCASSREMNTEAFFGQGTRLTVV.